This TCR beta chain stems from a study of regulatory T cells in long-lasting Graves disease. Overall study findings and caveats: TRBV28, TRBJ1-2 and TRBJ2-5 were favored in persistent disease.

CDR1 SQVTM and CDR2 ANQGSEA come from the germline V gene. There are 13 residues in the CDR3. Trimming took off 0 bases at V and 0 bases at J, with 5 bases between the two ends. This clonotype was counted many times. Its antigen is undetermined. Stated time point: newly diagnosed GD, antithyroid drugs for less than 3 months. PBMC RNA served as the TCR library source. Arm-PCR with iRepertoire HTBI primers amplified the CDR3 regions for these TCR beta libraries. TCRdb re-derived calls from the multiplex PCR reads in MiXCR, one entry per CDR3 protein. This sample yields approximately 400,000 distinct CDR3 sequences, of which about 11% are seen a single time; approximately 20% belongs to the top ten. This sample also appeared in a second study, on T cells in Graves' hyperthyroidism and ophthalmopathy. That publication notes: Clinicians diagnosed patients from clinical symptoms, serum thyroxine and TRAb, thyroid ultrasound and orbital computed tomography. Ophthalmopathy was told apart from stable hyperthyroidism by a 13 V-J model.

This receptor was taken from a woman between 18 and 30 years old with Graves disease. V usage is TRBV29-1 and J usage is TRBJ1-2; D gene ambiguous. This material consisted of peripheral blood mononuclear cells (PBMCs), taken at new diagnosis, from a patient treated with antithyroid drugs. The CDR3 DNA is TGCAGCGTTGAAGATCACTCTAACTATGGCTACACCTTC. Its translation is CSVEDHSNYGYTF. The full variable domain, in which reference TRBV29-1 and TRBJ1-2 provide the parts outside the CDR3, is SAVISQKPSRDICQRGTSLTIQCQVDSQVTMMFWYRQQPGQSLTLIATANQGSEATYESGFVIDKFPISRPNLTFSTLTVSNMSPEDSSIYLCSVEDHSNYGYTFGSGTRLTVV.